A selection of T cell receptor beta chains follows, all from one sample in a study of yellow fever vaccine responses in identical twins. TCRdb redid the calling of the RT-PCR reads with MiXCR, one entry per CDR3 protein. The data contain about 16,000 distinct CDR3 sequences, around 80% of them seen just once; the ten biggest clones take up more than 1.5%. This sample comprised T cells from blood (PBMCs), unsorted or a sorted subset (not recorded which), obtained before or after yellow fever vaccination (not recorded which). Receptors originate from a woman aged 18 to 35 who received the yellow fever vaccine. Both conserved end residues are part of each CDR3. D genes are given only for firm matches. Clone size appears in some rows only: once, few, many, or a class for an expanded clone.

V gene	clone size	D gene	J gene	CDR3 protein	CDR3 DNA
TRBV11-2	.	.	TRBJ2-7	CASSLLVDSYEQYF	TGTGCCAGCAGCTTATTGGTAGACTCCTACGAGCAGTACTTC
TRBV6-2/TRBV6-3	.	.	TRBJ2-7	CASSYFPYEQYF	TGTGCCAGCAGTTACTTCCCCTACGAGCAGTACTTC
TRBV11-1	.	TRBD1	TRBJ2-5	CASSPPGGETQYF	TGTGCCAGCAGCCCCCCAGGGGGAGAGACCCAGTACTTC
TRBV13	.	TRBD2	TRBJ2-7	CASSWSSSGTSGSYEQYF	TGTGCCAGCAGCTGGTCCTCGTCCGGGACTAGCGGGAGTTACGAGCAGTACTTC
TRBV2	once	TRBD2	TRBJ2-7	CASTEGLAGPSYEQYF	TGTGCCAGCACCGAAGGACTAGCGGGACCTTCCTACGAGCAGTACTTC
TRBV7-9	.	.	TRBJ2-7	CASSLSSYEQYF	TGTGCCAGCAGCTTAAGCTCCTACGAGCAGTACTTC
TRBV2	few	.	TRBJ1-2	CASRTRDRYGYTF	TGTGCCAGCAGAACCAGGGACCGCTATGGCTACACCTTC
TRBV9	.	.	TRBJ2-1	CASSVRATYNEQFF	TGTGCCAGCAGCGTAAGGGCTACCTACAATGAGCAGTTCTTC
TRBV4-3	.	TRBD1	TRBJ2-7	CASSPRTGDYEQYF	TGCGCCAGCAGCCCACGGACAGGGGACTACGAGCAGTACTTC
TRBV12-3/TRBV12-4	once	.	TRBJ1-5	CASSLDFWQPQHF	TGTGCCAGCAGTTTGGACTTCTGGCAGCCCCAGCATTTT
TRBV7-9	once	.	TRBJ2-7	CASSLGNEQYF	TGTGCCAGCAGCTTAGGTAACGAGCAGTACTTC
TRBV25-1	.	.	TRBJ2-1	CASSGRLAPAEQFF	TGTGCCAGCAGTGGCCGACTCGCCCCAGCTGAGCAGTTCTTC
TRBV6-5	.	.	TRBJ1-2	CASSWNPRFYGYTF	TGTGCCAGCAGTTGGAACCCTCGCTTCTATGGCTACACCTTC
TRBV28	.	.	TRBJ2-2	CASSPGFNTGELFF	TGTGCCAGCAGCCCCGGCTTTAACACCGGGGAGCTGTTTTTT
TRBV29-1	few	TRBD1	TRBJ1-2	CSGRTGFGYTF	TGCAGCGGAAGGACAGGGTTCGGCTACACCTTC
TRBV29-1	.	.	TRBJ1-5	CSVKDGGNQPQHF	TGCAGCGTCAAGGACGGAGGCAATCAGCCCCAGCATTTT
TRBV29-1	.	.	TRBJ2-7	CSVEDHGTPIAYEQYF	TGCAGCGTTGAAGATCACGGGACTCCGATAGCCTACGAGCAGTACTTC
TRBV9	.	TRBD2	TRBJ2-7	CASSVAAGGVYEQYF	TGTGCCAGCAGCGTAGCTGCGGGAGGGGTCTACGAGCAGTACTTC
TRBV5-4	.	.	TRBJ2-7	CASSLGRLSSYEQYF	TGTGCCAGCAGCTTGGGGCGCTTAAGCTCCTACGAGCAGTACTTC
TRBV18	.	.	TRBJ2-7	CASSLSLYEQYF	TGTGCCAGCTCACTCTCTCTCTACGAGCAGTACTTC
TRBV5-4	.	.	TRBJ1-1	CASSLAQLMTEAFF	TGTGCCAGCAGCTTGGCTCAGTTGATGACTGAAGCTTTCTTT
TRBV11-3	.	TRBD1	TRBJ2-7	CASSSGTGVREQYF	TGTGCCAGCAGCTCCGGGACAGGGGTGCGCGAGCAGTACTTC
TRBV13	.	.	TRBJ2-2	CASSPNTGELFF	TGTGCCAGCAGCCCGAACACCGGGGAGCTGTTTTTT
TRBV11-3	.	.	TRBJ2-5	CASSSGARDQETQYF	TGTGCCAGCAGTTCAGGGGCCAGGGATCAAGAGACCCAGTACTTC
TRBV4-2	.	TRBD2	TRBJ2-5	CASSQDRGGQETQYF	TGTGCCAGCAGCCAAGATCGGGGGGGCCAAGAGACCCAGTACTTC
TRBV11-3	.	.	TRBJ2-7	CASIDRNSYEQYF	TGTGCCAGCATCGACAGGAATTCCTACGAGCAGTACTTC
TRBV4-2	few	.	TRBJ1-1	CASSQVNQGRNTEAFF	TGTGCCAGCAGCCAAGTAAACCAGGGAAGGAACACTGAAGCTTTCTTT
TRBV7-9	once	.	TRBJ1-2	CASSFEGRLYGYTF	TGTGCCAGCAGCTTTGAGGGACGACTCTATGGCTACACCTTC
TRBV12-3/TRBV12-4	.	TRBD2	TRBJ2-1	CASSLTSGRGNEQFF	TGTGCCAGCAGCCTCACTAGCGGGAGGGGAAATGAGCAGTTCTTC
TRBV9	.	.	TRBJ2-5	CASSPGTFQETQYF	TGTGCCAGCAGCCCTGGGACTTTCCAAGAGACCCAGTACTTC
TRBV7-7	.	.	TRBJ2-1	CASSFRLNNEQFF	TGTGCTAGCAGCTTCCGACTCAACAATGAGCAGTTCTTC
TRBV29-1	.	.	TRBJ2-7	CSVPGPGFYEQYF	TGCAGCGTGCCGGGACCTGGCTTTTACGAGCAGTACTTC
TRBV14	once	TRBD1	TRBJ2-7	CASSQGTGYYEQYF	TGTGCCAGCAGCCAAGGGACAGGGTACTACGAGCAGTACTTC
TRBV2	.	.	TRBJ2-1	CASSVVYPNNEQFF	TGTGCCAGCAGTGTTGTTTACCCGAACAATGAGCAGTTCTTC
TRBV10-3	.	.	TRBJ1-2	CAISFRDGANYGYTF	TGTGCCATCAGTTTCCGGGACGGAGCTAACTATGGCTACACCTTC
TRBV7-3	.	.	TRBJ2-7	CASSLLSGPYEQYF	TGTGCCAGCAGCTTATTGTCGGGACCCTACGAGCAGTACTTC
TRBV12-3/TRBV12-4	.	.	TRBJ2-7	CASNLGVEAYEQYF	TGTGCCAGCAACCTCGGGGTGGAGGCCTACGAGCAGTACTTC
TRBV28	.	.	TRBJ1-5	CASSSPTASGNQPQHF	TGTGCCAGCAGTTCACCTACCGCTTCGGGCAATCAGCCCCAGCATTTT
TRBV29-1	.	.	TRBJ2-7	CSVEWDSYEQYF	TGCAGCGTTGAATGGGATTCCTACGAGCAGTACTTC
TRBV4-1	.	TRBD2	TRBJ2-5	CASSSFLAAQETQYF	TGCGCCAGCAGCTCCTTTCTAGCGGCCCAAGAGACCCAGTACTTC
TRBV11-2	once	.	TRBJ2-7	CASSLSQGTRSYEQYF	TGTGCCAGCAGCTTATCTCAGGGTACAAGGTCCTACGAGCAGTACTTC
TRBV6-2/TRBV6-3	.	.	TRBJ2-7	CASSWAPSYEQYF	TGTGCCAGCAGTTGGGCACCCTCCTACGAGCAGTACTTC
TRBV28	.	.	TRBJ1-5	CAIRRPGGNQPQHF	TGTGCCATTAGGCGTCCAGGGGGCAATCAGCCCCAGCATTTT
TRBV7-9	.	.	TRBJ1-1	CASSISPTGNTEAFF	TGTGCCAGCAGCATCAGTCCCACAGGGAACACTGAAGCTTTCTTT
TRBV12-3/TRBV12-4	.	.	TRBJ2-3	CASSARTGSTDTQYF	TGTGCCAGCAGTGCTAGGACGGGAAGCACAGATACGCAGTATTTT
TRBV7-3	few	.	TRBJ1-1	CASSLQVLTNHMLEAFF	TGTGCCAGCAGCTTACAAGTACTTACCAACCATATGCTTGAAGCTTTCTTT
TRBV29-1	.	.	TRBJ1-1	CSVDITPLEAFF	TGCAGCGTTGACATTACCCCCCTTGAAGCTTTCTTT
TRBV12-3/TRBV12-4	.	.	TRBJ2-3	CASSNETQYF	TGTGCCAGCAGCAACGAGACGCAGTATTTT
TRBV11-3	.	.	TRBJ2-1	CASSHRQAYNEQFF	TGTGCCAGCAGCCATCGGCAGGCGTACAATGAGCAGTTCTTC
TRBV29-1	few	.	TRBJ2-1	CSVESEDRQFF	TGCAGCGTTGAATCGGAAGACAGGCAGTTCTTC
TRBV29-1	.	.	TRBJ2-2	CSATRRTGELFF	TGCAGCGCTACCAGGAGAACCGGGGAGCTGTTTTTT